This T cell receptor beta chain was recovered during a study of cytomegalovirus exposure and HLA in healthy donors. Study-level background: Genotyping of some 390 donors showed that about 84% belonged to the Caucasian-associated ancestry cluster. The study, taken as a whole, reports: A later analysis showed HLA-associated TCR beta chains outstripping equally common others in clonal expansion. Productive rates of about 87% or about 30% were seen for most TCR beta V segments in an earlier analysis.

Both 60 Vbeta primers and 13 Jbeta primers went into the PCR. The assay was immunoSEQ multiplex PCR, and TCRdb's table has in-frame clones only and misses some. The listing contains under 150,000 clones. Remarks on this clone: Its antigen is currently unknown.

There are 13 residues in the CDR3. Trimming at V came to 6 bases and at J to 0 bases, leaving 2 bases not matched to a gene. Germline loops: CDR1 SQVTM, CDR2 ANQGSEA. The receptor was derived from a woman between 55 and 75 years old in good health and CMV-seronegative. The source material was PBMCs. The chain uses TRBV29-1 and TRBJ1-2, with 9 bases that match TRBD1. The CDR3 region has the DNA TGCAGCGTGGGACAGGGAACTAACTATGGCTACACCTTC. This sequence encodes CSVGQGTNYGYTF. Using reference TRBV29-1 and TRBJ1-2 for the parts outside the CDR3, the full variable domain is SAVISQKPSRDICQRGTSLTIQCQVDSQVTMMFWYRQQPGQSLTLIATANQGSEATYESGFVIDKFPISRPNLTFSTLTVSNMSPEDSSIYLCSVGQGTNYGYTFGSGTRLTVV.